These 15 T cell receptor beta chains were sequenced from one sample in a study of shared clonotypes between healthy human individuals. Using immunoSEQ multiplex PCR, the repertoire was profiled, and TCRdb retains in-frame clones only, with some absent. Among 2.3 million or so clones listed, 85% to 95% were seen once. The sequenced sample was naive CD4+ T cells from PBMCs. Subset in this sample: CD45RA+ positively selected. Source of these receptors: a man aged 18-30 years in good health. Some clones in this sample may be carry-over from other donors' samples.

The chain has TRBV19 and TRBJ2-7; TRBD2 matches 7 bases. CDR1 is LNHDA and CDR2 is SQIVND in the germline V gene (reference sequence). The CDR3 is 15 amino acids. Trimming at V came to 10 bases and at J to 5 bases, leaving 17 bases not matched to a gene. The CDR3 region is CATSHPGGISDEQYF. The CDR3 DNA reads TGTGCCACTTCCCACCCGGGAGGAATCTCGGACGAGCAGTACTTC.

This clone has at least ten counts. The V and J genes are TRBV13 and TRBJ2-1; 12 bases map to TRBD2. The CDR3 length is 22 residues. Germline V gives CDR1 PRHDT, CDR2 FYEKMQ (reference sequence). V was clipped by 5 bases and J by 0 bases; unmatched bases: 20. The CDR3: CASSLIRDPGTSGLSSYNEQFF. CDR3 nucleotides: TGTGCCAGCAGCCTGATCCGAGACCCCGGGACTAGCGGGCTCAGCTCCTACAATGAGCAGTTCTTC.

As concerns this clone: This same CDR3 is encoded by further DNA sequences in the sample. The J gene is TRBJ2-3, the V gene TRBV18; the match to TRBD1 covers 7 bases. The trim removed 4 bases at V and 2 bases at J, leaving 6 bases unmatched. CDR3 length equals 15 residues. The germline CDR1 and CDR2 sequences are KGHSH and LQKENI. CDR3 residues: CASSLLGGSTDTQYF. The DNA of the CDR3 is TGTGCCAGCTCACTCCTAGGGGGCTCCACAGATACGCAGTATTTT. The whole variable domain, filled in from reference TRBV18 and TRBJ2-3, reads NAGVMQNPRHLVRRRGQEARLRCSPMKGHSHVYWYRQLPEEGLKFMVYLQKENIIDESGMPKERFSAEFPKEGPSILRIQQVVRGDSAAYFCASSLLGGSTDTQYFGPGTRLTVL.

This rearrangement joins TRBV6-5 to TRBJ1-2; D is undetermined. The germline V gene encodes CDR1 MNHEY and CDR2 SVGAGI. V gave up 2 bases and J gave up 2 bases, with 9 bases separating them. The CDR3 length is 14 residues. CDR3 loop: CASSYAAANYGYTF. In DNA, the CDR3 is TGTGCCAGCAGTTACGCAGCGGCAAACTATGGCTACACCTTC.

The V gene is TRBV5-6, the J gene TRBJ1-1; a possible D gene is TRBD1 (6 bases). V was clipped by 3 bases and J by 4 bases, with 13 bases between them. Germline values: CDR1 SGHDT, CDR2 YYEEEE. This CDR3 is built from 14 residues. As DNA, the CDR3 is TGTGCCAGCAGCTCCAACAGGGATCGCACTGAAGCTTTCTTT. Translation gives CASSSNRDRTEAFF. The variable domain in full, completed from reference TRBV5-6 and TRBJ1-1, reads DAGVTQSPTHLIKTRGQQVTLRCSPKSGHDTVSWYQQALGQGPQFIFQYYEEEERQRGNFPDRFSGHQFPNYSSELNVNALLLGDSALYLCASSSNRDRTEAFFGQGTRLTVV.

V and J are TRBV5-8 and TRBJ2-7, with D perhaps matching TRBD1 (6 bases). In germline, CDR1 is SGHTS, CDR2 YDEGEE. V lost 0 bases to trimming and J lost 2 bases, with 12 bases between them. The CDR3 consists of 15 residues. CDR3 in amino acids: CASSLVQGLTYEQYF. The CDR3, as DNA: TGTGCCAGCAGCTTGGTTCAGGGGCTGACCTACGAGCAGTACTTC.

The chain is built from TRBV7-9 and TRBJ1-4; D gene unclear. Trimming cost V 1 base and J 0 bases, with 3 bases left between them. The length of the CDR3 is 14 residues. CDR1 and CDR2 from the germline V gene are SEHNR and FQNEAQ (reference sequence). The CDR3 protein is CASSLDATNEKLFF. The CDR3 DNA reads TGTGCCAGCAGCTTAGATGCAACTAATGAAAAACTGTTTTTT.

V usage is TRBV6-5 and J usage is TRBJ2-1, with 7 bases aligning to TRBD2. The CDR3 covers 15 residues. Germline values: CDR1 MNHEY, CDR2 SVGAGI. J lost 0 bases, V lost 4 bases, and 3 bases had no gene match. CDR3 sequence reads: CASSSRTSSYNEQFF. The CDR3 DNA follows: TGTGCCAGCAGTTCCAGGACTAGCTCCTACAATGAGCAGTTCTTC.

The chain combines TRBV5-1 with TRBJ2-7, with no clear D. This CDR3 comprises 14 residues. The germline V gene has CDR1 SGHRS and CDR2 YFSETQ. V lost 0 bases to trimming and J lost 1 base, with 8 bases between them. For the CDR3, the DNA is TGCGCCAGCAGCTTGGGGGCGCGGTCCTACGAGCAGTACTTC. Amino acid sequence: CASSLGARSYEQYF.

The chain has TRBV28 and TRBJ1-2; 7 bases line up with TRBD1. Unmatched junction bases numbered 15, after V lost 5 bases and J lost 3 bases. Germline V lookup: CDR1 MDHEN, CDR2 SYDVKM. The CDR3 spans 17 residues. In DNA form, the CDR3 reads TGTGCCAGCAGTCCCCAGGGACAGACCCGAGCGTACTATGGCTACACCTTC. Translated: CASSPQGQTRAYYGYTF.

This clone was picked up a small number of times. The chain joins TRBV5-6 to TRBJ1-2; D may be TRBD1 (6 bases). The germline V gene encodes CDR1 SGHDT and CDR2 YYEEEE. The CDR3 contains 14 residues. V was clipped by 2 bases and J by 7 bases, with 15 bases between them. In DNA, the CDR3 is TGTGCCAGCAGCTTCGGCCCCGGGGGCTTTGGCTACACCTTC. It codes for CASSFGPGGFGYTF. The full variable domain, rest sourced from reference TRBV5-6 and TRBJ1-2, is DAGVTQSPTHLIKTRGQQVTLRCSPKSGHDTVSWYQQALGQGPQFIFQYYEEEERQRGNFPDRFSGHQFPNYSSELNVNALLLGDSALYLCASSFGPGGFGYTFGSGTRLTVV.

The chain is built from TRBV9 and TRBJ1-1; D unclear. Germline CDR1 SGDLS, CDR2 YYNGEE. The CDR3 contains 14 residues. The germline V and J ends were trimmed by 0 bases and 2 bases, with 8 bases remaining between them. CDR3 sequence (DNA): TGTGCCAGCAGCGTAGGTCCTGATAACACTGAAGCTTTCTTT. Amino acid sequence: CASSVGPDNTEAFF.

V and J are TRBV30 and TRBJ2-3; 10 nucleotides match TRBD2. V dropped 7 bases and J dropped 6; count of bases not matched to a gene: 16. The CDR3 runs 16 residues. Germline assignment: CDR1 GTSNPN and CDR2 SVGIG (reference sequence). CDR3 DNA sequence: TGTGCCTACCAAACAGGGAGCGGGAGGGCCTTGGATACGCAGTATTTT. Residues: CAYQTGSGRALDTQYF.

V is TRBV6-1 and J is TRBJ2-3; D gene ambiguous. This CDR3 region has 16 residues. V was clipped by 3 bases and J by 2 bases, with 15 bases between them. The germline V gene encodes CDR1 MNHNS and CDR2 SASEGT. CDR3 protein: CASSDRQLALTDTQYF. In DNA, the CDR3 is TGTGCCAGCAGTGATCGACAATTAGCCCTCACAGATACGCAGTATTTT.

The genes are TRBV5-6 and TRBJ1-2, with D possibly TRBD1 on 6 matching bases. Germline assignment: CDR1 SGHDT and CDR2 YYEEEE. V was cut by 0 bases and J by 8 bases, with 11 bases left in between. The CDR3 totals 13 residues. CDR3 nucleotides: TGTGCCAGCAGCTTGGGACAGGTCGGGGGCTACACCTTC. The encoded protein is CASSLGQVGGYTF.